This T cell receptor beta chain originates from a study of shared clonotypes between healthy human individuals (dated by TCRdb to the early 2020s). About the investigation overall: The cohort included a few men and a couple of women between 18 and 49 years of age. To estimate repertoire size and how much clonotypes are shared between individuals, the study performed deep sequencing of blood TCR repertoires from a few healthy adults. To increase sequencing depth and limit assay-specific biases, TCR repertoire library preparation and sequencing were carried out by different laboratories using diverse techniques. Between about 0.9 and 8.9 billion PBMCs per donor were obtained by leukapheresis. Per donor, three plates each were used for CD4 naive and CD4 memory, two for CD8 naive, and one for CD8 memory. Study-wide findings and limitations: Pairwise subsampling indicated that sequencing depth was expected to affect the degree of clonotype sharing among donors. When a handful of donors were compared, the shared fraction of clonotypes was about 5.4% for naive CD4, about 4% for naive CD8, 2% to 2.5% for memory CD4, and around 0.37% for memory CD8. Clonotypes shared by all four sorted-subset donors showed higher generation probabilities than non-shared clonotypes. Naive subsets generally had larger estimated clonotype richness than memory subsets. The genetic and exposure-history diversity represented was limited by the small number of donors. Even with the large sequencing depth, rarefaction of the sorted-subset datasets indicated that sequencing was incomplete. Sampling was restricted to blood, and TCR repertoires in tissues likely differ from the TCR repertoires found in blood.

Of note for this clone: Its antigen is currently not known. No much larger clone exists at a distance of one base, and base qualities are not known. The sample has other DNA sequences that encode this CDR3 too.

The donors were healthy, HIV-negative adults who had no recently reported acute infections or vaccinations. Every donor was a Caucasian adult residing in Nashville, Tennessee, USA. CD4+ T cells were enriched through magnetic negative selection, after which naive cells were positively selected on CD45RA and the remaining negative fraction served as the memory subset. After blood collection by leukapheresis, PBMCs were isolated using Ficoll-Histopaque density gradient centrifugation and then cryopreserved in the vapor phase of liquid nitrogen. Analytical flow cytometry was used to check the purity and quantity of every magnetically sorted T cell population. Each sorted fraction had its genomic DNA isolated and then quantified by UV absorbance on a Nanodrop 2000c. Using the deep immunoSEQ assay, TCR CDR3 regions were amplified from genomic DNA by multiplex PCR. Extracted genomic DNA from each cell subset was spread evenly across all wells of several immunoSEQ 96-well plates, with each plate serving as a replicate. For sorted subsets, about 220 ng of genomic DNA, equivalent to 25,000 to 30,000 T cell genomes, went into each replicate PCR. The purified libraries were quantified using a Qubit 3.0 fluorometer, sized with a Bioanalyzer 2100, and then quantified again using the KAPA Library Quantification kit. A separate single-read 150-cycle Illumina NextSeq 550 flow cell was used to sequence each immunoSEQ 96-well plate. The original methods were these. Because the immunoSEQ output held only junctional sequences and lacked quality scores, the filtering could not match the filtering applied to full-length reads. Sequences were annotated with PyIR, a Python wrapper for IgBLAST v1.9, and V/J genes and CDR3 were assigned using IMGT germline references. Reads with weak V/J assignments (E-value above 1e-6), missing CDR3, stop codons, out-of-frame junctions, or ambiguous translated residues were removed. V3J clonotypes were defined as sequences sharing the same inferred V gene, J gene, and CDR3 amino acid sequence. The percentage overlap between two repertoires was calculated by dividing the number of shared unique clonotypes by the size of the smaller repertoire. Richness of each repertoire was evaluated using RTK rarefaction, the Chao1 estimator, and Recon v2.1 estimates of unobserved clonotypes. For all TCRbeta clonotypes obtained by the gDNA method from four donors, generation probabilities were computed with OLGA. TCRdb holds this immuneACCESS table with in-frame rearrangements only. Some clones are missing; in checked studies, unresolved V genes explain under half, and the rest has no known cause. Clone size and V and J calls were adopted from that table, with D and trimming inferred from the DNA. The sample records over a million clones, roughly 98.5% of which are singletons. Approximately 0.38% of the sample rests with the top ten.

V is cut by 3 bases and J by 4 bases, and the space between the germline ends is 12 bases. Inclusive of the bounding cysteine and phenylalanine, the CDR3 is 15 residues long. Only the CDR3 portion is preserved as DNA: 45 bases, with reading frame beginning at the first base. The germline V gene sets CDR1 to SGHTA and CDR2 to FQGNSA. The specimen was naive CD4+ T cells sorted from blood. The intended sense of this specimen's cell subset or site label: CD45RA+ positively selected. The rearranged chain carries TRBV7-2 and TRBJ2-2; the D region possibly corresponds to TRBD2 (6 bases align). This TCR was sampled from a man under 40 in good health. The CDR3 here reads CASSLKAGGTGELFF. The nucleotide sequence reads as follows: TGTGCCAGCAGCTTGAAGGCCGGGGGCACCGGGGAGCTGTTTTTT.